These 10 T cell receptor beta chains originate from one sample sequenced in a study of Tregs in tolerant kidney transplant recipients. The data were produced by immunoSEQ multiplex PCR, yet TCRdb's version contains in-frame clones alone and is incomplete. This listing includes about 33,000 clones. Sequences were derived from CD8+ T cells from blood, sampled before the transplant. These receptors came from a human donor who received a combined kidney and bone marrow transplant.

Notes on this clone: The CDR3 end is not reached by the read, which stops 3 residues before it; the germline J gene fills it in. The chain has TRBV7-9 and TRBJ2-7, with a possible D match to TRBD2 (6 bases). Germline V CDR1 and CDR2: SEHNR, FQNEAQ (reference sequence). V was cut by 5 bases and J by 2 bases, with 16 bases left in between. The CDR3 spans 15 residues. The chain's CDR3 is CASSPRLGTPYEQYF. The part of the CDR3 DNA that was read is TGTGCCAGCAGCCCCCGTCTGGGGACTCCCTACGAG.

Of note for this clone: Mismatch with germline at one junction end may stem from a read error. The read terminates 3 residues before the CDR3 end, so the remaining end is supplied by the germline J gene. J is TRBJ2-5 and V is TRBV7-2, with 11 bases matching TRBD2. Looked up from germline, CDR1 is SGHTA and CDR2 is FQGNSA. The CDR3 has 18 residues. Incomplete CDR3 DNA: TGTGCCAGCAGCTTAGCGTTGGGACTAGCGGAGTACCAAGGGACC. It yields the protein CASSLALGLAEYQGT. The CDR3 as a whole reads CASSLALGLAEYQGTQYF.

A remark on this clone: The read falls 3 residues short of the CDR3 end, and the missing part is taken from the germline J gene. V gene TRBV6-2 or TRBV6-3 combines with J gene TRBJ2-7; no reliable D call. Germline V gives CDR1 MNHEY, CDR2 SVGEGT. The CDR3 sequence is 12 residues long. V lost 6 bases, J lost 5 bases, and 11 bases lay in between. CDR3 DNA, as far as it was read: TGTGCCAGCAGCCTAATCACCCACGAG. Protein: CASSLITHE. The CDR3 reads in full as CASSLITHEQYF.

The CDR3 protein is CASSPGSPYEQYF. Incomplete CDR3 DNA: TGTGCCAGCAGTCCCGGGTCCCCATACGAG. The genes are TRBV11-2 and TRBJ2-7, with D uncertain. From the germline J gene comes the end of the CDR3, since the read stops 3 residues before it. The CDR3 is 13 amino acids. Deletions cut 6 bases from V and 4 bases from J, with 13 bases between. CDR1 is SGHAT, CDR2 FQNNGV, per germline.

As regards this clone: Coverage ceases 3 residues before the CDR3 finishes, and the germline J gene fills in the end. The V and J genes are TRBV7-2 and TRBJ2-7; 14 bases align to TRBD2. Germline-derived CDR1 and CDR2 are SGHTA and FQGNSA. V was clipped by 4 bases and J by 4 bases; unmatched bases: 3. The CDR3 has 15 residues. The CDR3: CASSSGTSGGYEQYF. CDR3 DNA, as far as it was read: TGTGCCAGCAGCTCCGGGACTAGCGGGGGTTACGAG.

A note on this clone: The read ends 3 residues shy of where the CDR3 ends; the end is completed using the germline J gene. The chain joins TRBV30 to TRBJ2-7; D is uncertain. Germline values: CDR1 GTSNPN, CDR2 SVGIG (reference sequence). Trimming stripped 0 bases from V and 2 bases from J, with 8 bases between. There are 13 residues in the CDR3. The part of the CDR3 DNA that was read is TGTGCCTGGAGTGTGAGCGCAACCTACGAG. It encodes CAWSVSATYE. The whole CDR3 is CAWSVSATYEQYF.

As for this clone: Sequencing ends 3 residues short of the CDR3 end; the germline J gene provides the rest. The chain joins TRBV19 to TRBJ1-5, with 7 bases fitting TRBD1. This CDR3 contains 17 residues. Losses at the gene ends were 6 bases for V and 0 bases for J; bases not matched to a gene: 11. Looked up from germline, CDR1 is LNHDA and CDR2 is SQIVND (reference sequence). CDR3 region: CASRTELGTDSNQPQHF. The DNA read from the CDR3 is TGTGCCAGTAGAACTGAACTCGGGACAGATAGCAATCAGCCC.

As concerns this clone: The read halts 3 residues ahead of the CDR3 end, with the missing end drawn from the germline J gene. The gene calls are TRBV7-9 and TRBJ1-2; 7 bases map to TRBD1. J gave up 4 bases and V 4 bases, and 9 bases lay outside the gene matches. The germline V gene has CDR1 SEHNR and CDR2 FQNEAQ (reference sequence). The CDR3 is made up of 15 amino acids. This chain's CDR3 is CASSSPGQKAYGYTF. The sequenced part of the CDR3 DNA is TGTGCCAGCAGCTCACCGGGACAGAAGGCCTATGGC.

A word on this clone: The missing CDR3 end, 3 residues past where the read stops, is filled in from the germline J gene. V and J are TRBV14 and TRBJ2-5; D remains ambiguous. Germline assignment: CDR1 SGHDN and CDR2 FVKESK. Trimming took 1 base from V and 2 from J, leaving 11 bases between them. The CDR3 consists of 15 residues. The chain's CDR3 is CASSQVDMAQETQYF. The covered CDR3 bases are TGTGCCAGCAGCCAAGTTGATATGGCACAAGAGACC.

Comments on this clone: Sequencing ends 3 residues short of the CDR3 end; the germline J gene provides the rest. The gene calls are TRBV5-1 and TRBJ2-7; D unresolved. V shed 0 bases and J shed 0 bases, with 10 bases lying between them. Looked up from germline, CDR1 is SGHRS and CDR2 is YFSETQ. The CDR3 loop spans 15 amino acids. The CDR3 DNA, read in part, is TGCGCCAGCAGCTTGGAACAGCACATCTCCTACGAG. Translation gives CASSLEQHISYE. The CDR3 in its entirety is CASSLEQHISYEQYF. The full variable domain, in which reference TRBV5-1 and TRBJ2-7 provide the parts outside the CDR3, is KAGVTQTPRYLIKTRGQQVTLSCSPISGHRSVSWYQQTPGQGLQFLFEYFSETQRNKGNFPGRFSGRQFSNSRSEMNVSTLELGDSALYLCASSLEQHISYEQYFGPGTRLTVT.